These 13 T cell receptor beta chains came from one sample sequenced in a study of a mutant IDH1 vaccine in newly diagnosed glioma (TCRdb year 2021). No antigens are known for them. The library was prepared using the immunoSEQ multiplex PCR assay. TCRdb limited this immuneACCESS table to in-frame rearrangements with V and J called. A share of clones is missing; checked studies link under half to unresolved V genes, and the rest is unexplained. This sample is represented by 26,000 or so clones; roughly 83% of them were singletons. The top ten clonotypes cover 30% to 35% of the sample. The meaning of the sample's time point label: week 35, safety follow-up. A 20-mer mutant IDH1 peptide at 300 micrograms in Montanide made up each vaccine dose, which was injected subcutaneously together with topical imiquimod. Sample: PBMCs, taken from a glioma patient whose treatment included an IDH1 peptide vaccine. The source of these receptors is a man aged 25-45 years with glioma.

The rearrangement joins TRBV30 to TRBJ2-7, with 8 bases lining up with TRBD1. After removal of 5 bases from V and 1 base from J, the junction contained 7 bases not matched to a gene. Per germline, CDR1 GTSNPN and CDR2 SVGIG (reference sequence). This CDR3 is built from 14 residues. CDR3 sequence (DNA): TGTGCCTGGGTACAGGGGGGCTCTTCCTACGAGCAGTACTTC. This encodes CAWVQGGSSYEQYF.

The chain employs TRBV27 and TRBJ2-7; D might be TRBD1 or TRBD2, each matching 5 bases. This CDR3 has 12 amino acids. V lost 3 bases and J 6 bases, leaving 9 bases between the germline ends. Germline V lookup: CDR1 MNHEY, CDR2 SMNVEV (reference sequence). CDR3 sequence: CASSLRGGEQYF. For the CDR3, the DNA is TGTGCCAGCAGTTTGCGTGGGGGCGAGCAGTACTTC.

V is TRBV5-6 and J is TRBJ2-1, with 9 bases fitting TRBD2. The CDR3 length is 16 residues. The V gene's germline CDR1 is SGHDT and CDR2 YYEEEE. V lost 0 bases, J lost 5 bases, and 6 bases stayed unmatched. The chain's CDR3 is CASSLAAGGPHNEQFF. The CDR3, as DNA: TGTGCCAGCAGCTTGGCGGCGGGGGGGCCCCACAATGAGCAGTTCTTC.

A single count supports this clone. The chain couples TRBV9 to TRBJ2-3; D is possibly TRBD1 (6 bases). CDR1 is SGDLS and CDR2 is YYNGEE in the germline V gene. V shed 4 bases and J shed 4 bases, with 19 bases lying between them. The CDR3 sequence is 16 residues long. The CDR3 DNA sequence: TGTGCCAGCAGCATGTACAGGGCCCATCTATCAGATACGCAGTATTTT. Residues: CASSMYRAHLSDTQYF.

The V and J genes are TRBV5-1 and TRBJ2-1; TRBD2 matches at 9 bases. V lost 8 bases to trimming and J lost 7 bases; unmatched junction nucleotides: 7. The CDR3 is 13 amino acids. Germline CDR1 reads SGHRS; CDR2 reads YFSETQ. The CDR3 nucleotides read TGCGCCAGTGGGACTAGCCTTATTAATGAGCAGTTCTTC. Translation gives CASGTSLINEQFF.

In its sample, this clone was seen a few times. V is TRBV29-1 and J is TRBJ1-2; 9 bases map to TRBD1. The CDR3 has 14 amino acids. Germline trimming cut 2 bases from V and 7 bases from J; bases unmatched to any gene: 8. Germline assignment: CDR1 SQVTM and CDR2 ANQGSEA. DNA for the CDR3: TGCAGCGTTGAACCCGGACAGGGGTTTGGTGGCTACACCTTC. Protein product: CSVEPGQGFGGYTF.

This clone was found once. This chain connects TRBV7-2 to TRBJ2-2; D unclear. This CDR3 has 13 amino acids. Trimming shortened V by 1 base and J by 6 bases, and 6 bases separated the two germline ends. CDR1 and CDR2 (germline): SGHTA, FQGNSA. CDR3 nucleotide sequence: TGTGCCAGCAGCTTAGTATTTCCCGGGGAGCTGTTTTTT. Amino acids: CASSLVFPGELFF.

The genes are TRBV5-4 and TRBJ2-3; 10 nucleotides align to TRBD1. The CDR3 is made up of 14 amino acids. The V gene's germline CDR1 is SGHNT and CDR2 YYREEE (reference sequence). Trimming removed 7 bases from V and 1 base from J; junction bases left unmatched: 3. CDR3 amino acids: CASLDRGGTDTQYF. The CDR3 DNA follows: TGTGCCAGCCTGGACAGGGGGGGCACAGATACGCAGTATTTT.

CDR3 sequence (DNA): TGTGCCAGTAGTGCCGTGGGGGGGTTCACCTACGAGCAGTACTTC. Amino acids: CASSAVGGFTYEQYF. The chain links TRBV19 to TRBJ2-7; 7 bases match TRBD2. Looked up from germline, CDR1 is LNHDA and CDR2 is SQIVND (reference sequence). The CDR3 sequence is 15 residues long. V shed 5 bases, J shed 2 bases, and the junction held 9 bases outside the gene matches.

The V and J genes are TRBV13 and TRBJ1-1; D remains unclear. Trimming stripped 1 base from V and 4 bases from J, with 4 bases between. Germline V lookup: CDR1 PRHDT, CDR2 FYEKMQ (reference sequence). The CDR3 covers 12 residues. The CDR3 sequence is CASSLVITEAFF. The CDR3 region has the DNA TGTGCCAGCAGCTTAGTCATCACTGAAGCTTTCTTT. Full variable domain (remainder filled in from reference TRBV13 and TRBJ1-1): AAGVIQSPRHLIKEKRETATLKCYPIPRHDTVYWYQQGPGQDPQFLISFYEKMQSDKGSIPDRFSAQQFSDYHSELNMSSLELGDSALYFCASSLVITEAFFGQGTRLTVV.

This chain connects TRBV27 to TRBJ1-1; the match to TRBD1 covers 9 bases. Germline V CDR1 and CDR2: MNHEY, SMNVEV (reference sequence). Germline trimming cut 7 bases from V and 7 bases from J; bases unmatched to any gene: 4. There are 12 residues in the CDR3. CDR3 in DNA: TGTGCCAGCACCTCGACAGGGGGTGAAGCTTTCTTT. Amino acid sequence: CASTSTGGEAFF.

The chain joins TRBV28 to TRBJ1-1, with 7 bases that match TRBD1. This CDR3 has 13 residues. Germline CDR1 is MDHEN and CDR2 is SYDVKM. V lost 5 bases and J lost 12; bases outside the gene matches: 12. CDR3 amino acids: CASSLPGQPGTFF. CDR3 bases: TGTGCCAGCAGTCTTCCGGGACAGCCAGGCACTTTCTTT.

This clone has only one observation. The CDR3 carries no conserved terminal phenylalanine or tryptophan, so it likely arises from a read error. The DNA is left out, because the CDR3 cannot be placed on it with certainty; the CDR3 is given as TCRdb lists it. V is TRBV13 and J is TRBJ1-2. In germline, CDR1 is PRHDT, CDR2 FYEKMQ (reference sequence). With termini counted, the CDR3 has 8 amino acids. Here the CDR3 reads CASSPGPE.